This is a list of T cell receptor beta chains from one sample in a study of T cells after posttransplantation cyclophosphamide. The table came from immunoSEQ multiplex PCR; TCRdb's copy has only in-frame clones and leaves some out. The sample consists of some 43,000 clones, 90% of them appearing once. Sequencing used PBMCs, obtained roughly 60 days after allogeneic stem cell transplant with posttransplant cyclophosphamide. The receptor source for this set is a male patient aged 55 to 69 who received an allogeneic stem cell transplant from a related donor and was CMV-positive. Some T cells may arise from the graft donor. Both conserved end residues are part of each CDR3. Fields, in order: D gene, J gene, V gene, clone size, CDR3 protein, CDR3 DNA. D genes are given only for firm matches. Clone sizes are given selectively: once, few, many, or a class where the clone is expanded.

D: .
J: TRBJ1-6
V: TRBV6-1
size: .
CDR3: CASSNLGGASPLHF
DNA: TGTGCCAGCTCTAACTTGGGAGGGGCTTCACCCCTCCACTTT

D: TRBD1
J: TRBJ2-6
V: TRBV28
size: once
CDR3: CASSVTGARYSGANVLTF
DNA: TGTGCCAGCAGTGTAACAGGGGCTCGATACTCTGGGGCCAACGTCCTGACTTTC

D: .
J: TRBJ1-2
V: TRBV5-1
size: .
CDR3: CASRVKSDSGDYGYTF
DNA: TGCGCCAGCCGAGTCAAGTCGGACAGCGGCGACTATGGCTACACCTTC

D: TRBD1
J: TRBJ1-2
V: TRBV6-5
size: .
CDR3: CASSSRQGDGYTF
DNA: TGTGCCAGCAGTTCCAGACAGGGAGACGGCTACACCTTC

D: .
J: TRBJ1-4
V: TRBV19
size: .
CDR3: CASSIRTVATNEKLFF
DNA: TGTGCCAGTAGTATCCGGACAGTCGCAACTAATGAAAAACTGTTTTTT

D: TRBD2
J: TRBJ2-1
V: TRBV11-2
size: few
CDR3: CASSFVVAGGAQEQFF
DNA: TGTGCCAGCAGTTTCGTGGTAGCGGGGGGCGCACAGGAGCAGTTCTTC

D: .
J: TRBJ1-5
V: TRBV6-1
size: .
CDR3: CASSTDSSNQPQHF
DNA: TGTGCCAGCAGTACGGACAGCAGCAATCAGCCCCAGCATTTT

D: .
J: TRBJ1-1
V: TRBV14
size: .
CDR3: CASSPSRGTVNTEAFF
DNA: TGTGCCAGCAGCCCCTCTCGCGGGACTGTGAACACTGAAGCTTTCTTT

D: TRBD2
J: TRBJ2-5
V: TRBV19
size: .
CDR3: CATKGRDWETQYF
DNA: TGTGCCACCAAGGGGAGGGACTGGGAGACCCAGTACTTC

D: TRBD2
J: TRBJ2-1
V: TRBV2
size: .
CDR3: CASNGGGSYNEQFF
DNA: TGTGCCAGCAATGGCGGGGGCTCCTACAATGAGCAGTTCTTC

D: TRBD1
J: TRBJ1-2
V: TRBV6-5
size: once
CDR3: CASSSGQGFYGYTF
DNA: TGTGCCAGCAGTTCGGGACAGGGATTCTATGGCTACACCTTC

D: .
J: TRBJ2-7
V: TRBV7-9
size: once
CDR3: CASSLGARSYEQYF
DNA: TGTGCCAGCAGCCTAGGGGCCAGATCCTACGAGCAGTACTTC

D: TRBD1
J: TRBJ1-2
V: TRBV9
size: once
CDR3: CASSLSPLTGYYGYTF
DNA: TGTGCCAGCAGCCTCTCGCCCTTGACAGGGTACTATGGCTACACCTTC

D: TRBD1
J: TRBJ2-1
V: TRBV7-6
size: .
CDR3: CASSLGGDRVPNEQFF
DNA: TGTGCCAGCAGCTTAGGGGGGGACAGGGTTCCCAATGAGCAGTTCTTC

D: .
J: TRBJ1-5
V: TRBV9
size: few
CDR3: CASSVGGGRGNQPQHF
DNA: TGTGCCAGCAGCGTAGGGGGAGGGAGAGGCAATCAGCCCCAGCATTTT

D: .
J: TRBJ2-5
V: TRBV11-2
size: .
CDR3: CASSLMDIQETQYF
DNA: TGTGCCAGCAGCTTGATGGACATTCAAGAGACCCAGTACTTC

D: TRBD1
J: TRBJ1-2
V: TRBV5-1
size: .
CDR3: CASSLRQGSDYTF
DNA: TGCGCCAGCAGCTTAAGACAGGGTTCTGACTACACCTTC

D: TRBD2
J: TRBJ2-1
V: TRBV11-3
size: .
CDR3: CASQQTSGGIYNEQFF
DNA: TGTGCCAGCCAACAAACTAGCGGGGGGATTTACAATGAGCAGTTCTTC

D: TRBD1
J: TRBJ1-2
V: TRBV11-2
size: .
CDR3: CASSLGTGGAYGYTF
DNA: TGTGCCAGCAGCCTTGGGACAGGGGGGGCCTATGGCTACACCTTC

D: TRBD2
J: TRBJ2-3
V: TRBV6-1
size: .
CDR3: CASSGHRGVGTDTQYF
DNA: TGTGCCAGCAGTGGACACCGGGGGGTAGGCACAGATACGCAGTATTTT

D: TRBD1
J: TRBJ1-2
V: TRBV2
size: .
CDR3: CASSVDRGNYGYTF
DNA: TGTGCCAGCAGTGTCGACAGGGGAAACTATGGCTACACCTTC

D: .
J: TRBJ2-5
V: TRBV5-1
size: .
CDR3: CASSEGAEETQYF
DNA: TGCGCCAGCAGCGAGGGAGCGGAAGAGACCCAGTACTTC

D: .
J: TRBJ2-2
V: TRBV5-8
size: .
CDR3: CASSLGQGQYTGELFF
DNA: TGTGCCAGCAGCTTGGGACAAGGACAATACACCGGGGAGCTGTTTTTT

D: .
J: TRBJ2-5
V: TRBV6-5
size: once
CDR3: CASIPSGTQYF
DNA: TGTGCCAGCATCCCCAGTGGGACCCAGTACTTC

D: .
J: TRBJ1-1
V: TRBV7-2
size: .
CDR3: CASSVSGGGYTEAFF
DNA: TGTGCCAGCAGCGTCTCCGGGGGGGGGTACACTGAAGCTTTCTTT